The 12 T cell receptor beta chains listed next were all sequenced from one sample in a study of T cells after yellow fever vaccination. TCRdb re-called the 5' RACE reads through MiXCR, storing one row per CDR3 protein. The sample holds 610,000 or so distinct CDR3 sequences, around 12% seen once. The sequencing here drew on PBMCs, taken on the day of the yellow fever booster vaccination. These receptors originate from a man younger than 40 who received the YFV17D yellow fever vaccine.

This chain links TRBV28 with TRBJ2-3; D uncertain. There are 14 residues in the CDR3. Germline-derived CDR1 and CDR2 are MDHEN and SYDVKM. V was pared by 5 bases and J by 6 bases, with 15 bases between. CDR3 loop: CASSPPGRVDTQYF. Written as DNA, the CDR3 is TGTGCCAGCAGTCCACCTGGACGGGTGGATACGCAGTATTTT. Based on the CDR3 plus reference TRBV28 and TRBJ2-3, the full variable domain is DVKVTQSSRYLVKRTGEKVFLECVQDMDHENMFWYRQDPGLGLRLIYFSYDVKMKEKGDIPEGYSVSREKKERFSLILESASTNQTSMYLCASSPPGRVDTQYFGPGTRLTVL.

This clonotype turned up a few times. The chain carries TRBV7-2 and TRBJ2-4; no reliable D call. Germline CDR1 and CDR2: SGHTA and FQGNSA. V dropped 1 base and J dropped 3 bases, with 10 bases sitting between them. The CDR3 runs to 15 residues. CDR3 nucleotides: TGTGCCAGCAGCTTAGTGGGGTACGGCAAAAACATTCAGTACTTC. The encoded protein is CASSLVGYGKNIQYF.

A few counts support this clonotype. V and J are TRBV5-1 and TRBJ2-3, with D maybe TRBD2 (6 bases). Germline-derived CDR1 and CDR2 are SGHRS and YFSETQ. The CDR3 has 16 amino acids. V was trimmed by 0 bases and J by 0 bases, leaving 11 bases between them. The CDR3 loop is CASSLAAGTSTDTQYF. The CDR3 coding sequence is TGCGCCAGCAGCTTGGCCGCCGGGACTAGCACAGATACGCAGTATTTT.

This chain uses TRBV28 with TRBJ2-7; a possible D gene is TRBD2 (6 bases). Germline loops: CDR1 MDHEN, CDR2 SYDVKM. CDR3 size: 15 residues. V was trimmed by 7 bases and J by 5 bases, leaving 21 bases between them. CDR3 nucleotides: TGTGCCAGCAAGCGCGCGGGACTTGCGTTCAACGAGCAGTACTTC. Amino acid sequence: CASKRAGLAFNEQYF.

A few counts support this clonotype. The rearrangement joins TRBV20-1 to TRBJ2-5; D gene uncertain. CDR3 length: 11 amino acids. The V end lost 6 bases, the J end lost 4 bases, and 9 bases lay between the germline ends. Germline CDR1 and CDR2: DFQATT and SNEGSKA (reference sequence). The CDR3 loop reads CSALTRETQYF. The CDR3 DNA follows: TGCAGTGCCCTGACCAGAGAGACCCAGTACTTC.

CDR3 sequence reads: CAWNRQKNTEAFF. DNA of the CDR3: TGTGCCTGGAACCGACAGAAGAACACTGAAGCTTTCTTT. This chain uses TRBV30 with TRBJ1-1; TRBD1 might be the D (5 bases). V was cut by 4 bases and J by 1 base, with 10 bases left in between. The germline V gene has CDR1 GTSNPN and CDR2 SVGIG (reference sequence). The CDR3 has 13 amino acids.

This clonotype was seen a handful of times. The rearrangement uses TRBV7-2 and TRBJ2-5, with 7 bases identical to TRBD2. The germline CDR1 and CDR2 sequences are SGHTA and FQGNSA. After removal of 1 base from V and 1 base from J, the junction contained 6 bases not matched to a gene. The CDR3 loop spans 16 amino acids. CDR3 bases: TGTGCCAGCAGCTTAGGGGGGGGTGGTATCCAAGAGACCCAGTACTTC. Residues: CASSLGGGGIQETQYF.

This clonotype came up a few times. The CDR3: CASGSPPRVDEQFF. Written as DNA, the CDR3 is TGTGCTAGTGGTTCCCCCCCCAGGGTCGATGAGCAGTTCTTC. V and J are TRBV12-5 and TRBJ2-1, with D perhaps matching TRBD1 (5 bases). Germline V gives CDR1 LGHNT, CDR2 FRNRAP. V lost 4 bases and J lost 8, with 15 bases in between. The CDR3 has 14 amino acids.

The chain recombines TRBV7-2 with TRBJ1-5; D gene uncertain. The CDR3 runs to 13 residues. Germline CDR1 reads SGHTA; CDR2 reads FQGNSA. Trimming stripped 3 bases from V and 3 bases from J, with 6 bases between. CDR3 sequence: CASSLSANQPQHF. DNA of the CDR3: TGTGCCAGCAGCTTGAGCGCCAATCAGCCCCAGCATTTT. The full variable domain, its missing parts supplied by reference TRBV7-2 and TRBJ1-5, is GAGVSQSPSNKVTEKGKDVELRCDPISGHTALYWYRQSLGQGLEFLIYFQGNSAPDKSGLPSDRFSAERTGGSVSTLTIQRTQQEDSAVYLCASSLSANQPQHFGDGTRLSIL.

This clonotype was counted at least ten times. This likely comes from a read error, as the CDR3 has no conserved phenylalanine or tryptophan at its end. It is unclear where the CDR3 begins or ends on the DNA, so no DNA is shown, and the CDR3 is as TCRdb lists it. The CDR3: CASSARGAFLL. The chain couples TRBV2 to TRBJ2-7; the D call in the table, TRBD1, was not verified against the DNA. Germline values: CDR1 SNHLY, CDR2 FYNNEI. Both ends counted, the CDR3 spans 11 residues.

This clonotype has only a few counts. The chain links TRBV29-1 to TRBJ2-4; a possible D gene is TRBD2 (6 bases). Germline V lookup: CDR1 SQVTM, CDR2 ANQGSEA. The CDR3 is 15 amino acids. Trimming cost V 4 bases and J 1 base, with 14 bases left between them. CDR3 sequence: CSVGLAGIAKNIQYF. The CDR3 DNA sequence: TGCAGCGTTGGATTGGCGGGGATCGCCAAAAACATTCAGTACTTC. Complete variable domain (other parts from reference TRBV29-1 and TRBJ2-4): SAVISQKPSRDICQRGTSLTIQCQVDSQVTMMFWYRQQPGQSLTLIATANQGSEATYESGFVIDKFPISRPNLTFSTLTVSNMSPEDSSIYLCSVGLAGIAKNIQYFGAGTRLSVL.

This clonotype was detected only a few times. The genes are TRBV5-1 and TRBJ2-3; 8 bases match TRBD2. The CDR3 is made up of 19 amino acids. Trimming took 0 bases from V and 4 from J; bases not matched to a gene: 16. Germline lookup yields CDR1 SGHRS and CDR2 YFSETQ. In DNA form, the CDR3 reads TGCGCCAGCAGCTTGGCCACTGGCGGGAGGCCCTCCCCCCCAGATACGCAGTATTTT. It codes for CASSLATGGRPSPPDTQYF.